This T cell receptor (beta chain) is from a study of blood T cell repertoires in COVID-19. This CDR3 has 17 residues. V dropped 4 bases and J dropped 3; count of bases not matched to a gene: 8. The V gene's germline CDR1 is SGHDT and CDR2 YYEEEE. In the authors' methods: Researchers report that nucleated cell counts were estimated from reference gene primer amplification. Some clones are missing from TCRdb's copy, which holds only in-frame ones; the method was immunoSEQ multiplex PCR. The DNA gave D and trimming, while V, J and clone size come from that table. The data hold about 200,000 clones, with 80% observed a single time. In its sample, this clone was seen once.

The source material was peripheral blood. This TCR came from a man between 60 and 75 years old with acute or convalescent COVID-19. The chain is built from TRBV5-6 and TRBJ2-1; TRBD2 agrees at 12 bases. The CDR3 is CASSRRLAGAYYNEQFF. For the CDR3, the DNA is TGTGCCAGCAGCCGTAGACTAGCGGGAGCCTACTACAATGAGCAGTTCTTC.